This T cell receptor (beta chain) was retrieved from a study of CD8+ T cells in alopecia areata. The treatment was: oral pan-JAK inhibitor, 5-10 mg twice daily. In each case, RNA was isolated and then reverse transcribed into cDNA as the sequencing template. Some clones are missing from TCRdb's copy, which holds only in-frame ones; the method was immunoSEQ multiplex PCR. Among roughly 150,000 clones listed, about 51% were seen once. The CDR3 spans 16 residues. Germline CDR1 is SEHNR and CDR2 is FQNEAQ (reference sequence). The J segment lost 3 bases and the V segment lost 8 bases, leaving 12 bases of the junction unmatched.

The sequenced sample was CD8+ T cells sorted from blood, obtained at week 4, from a patient treated with tofacitinib. The chain couples TRBV7-9 to TRBJ2-7, with 11 nucleotides matching TRBD2. The receptor's source is a human donor with alopecia areata. The CDR3 here is CASEGASGGTDYEQYF. CDR3 nucleotides: TGTGCCAGCGAAGGGGCTAGCGGGGGGACCGACTACGAGCAGTACTTC.